This T cell receptor beta chain came from a study of blood T cell repertoires in COVID-19. This clone has more than one count but fewer than ten. The germline V gene has CDR1 SGHKS and CDR2 YYEKEE (reference sequence). V was pared by 2 bases and J by 4 bases, with 8 bases of the junction left unmatched. The length of the CDR3 is 15 residues. Per the authors' pipeline: Reference gene primer amplification in the assay estimated nucleated cell counts. Data came from immunoSEQ multiplex PCR; TCRdb stores just in-frame clones and leaves some out. The DNA gave D and trimming, while V, J and clone size come from that table. This sample has tens of thousands of clones; around 79% occur once, and the top ten carry approximately 22%.

Sequenced material: peripheral blood. V and J are TRBV5-5 and TRBJ2-7; 8 bases are shared with TRBD1. The clonotype originates from a human donor in a cohort sampled during active COVID-19. For the CDR3, the DNA is TGTGCCAGCAGCTTCGGGCAGGGGGCAGGGTACGAGCAGTACTTC. Its protein is CASSFGQGAGYEQYF.